These T cell receptor beta chains were read from a single sample in a study of cytomegalovirus exposure and HLA in healthy donors. Generated by immunoSEQ multiplex PCR, the TCRdb table keeps only in-frame clones and is missing some. The data contain over 150,000 clones, roughly 84% of them singletons. Sequencing input: PBMCs. All receptors come from a girl aged 2-10 years in good health and CMV-seropositive. The CDR3 runs from the conserved cysteine through the conserved F or W. D genes are given only for firm matches. The size entry is marked missing in some rows and otherwise reads once, few, many or a size class.

D: -; J: TRBJ2-7; V: TRBV25-1; size: -; CDR3: CASSEWGGHSYEQYF; DNA: TGTGCCAGCAGTGAATGGGGGGGCCACTCCTACGAGCAGTACTTC
D: -; J: TRBJ2-1; V: TRBV27; size: -; CDR3: CASSLSRGGDSYNEQFF; DNA: TGTGCCAGCAGTTTATCGAGGGGGGGAGACTCGTACAATGAGCAGTTCTTC
D: -; J: TRBJ2-2; V: TRBV9; size: -; CDR3: CASSVRAYTGELFF; DNA: TGTGCCAGCAGCGTCAGGGCGTACACCGGGGAGCTGTTTTTT
D: -; J: TRBJ1-1; V: TRBV11-3; size: -; CDR3: CASSLLSQAHTEAFF; DNA: TGTGCCAGCAGCTTACTCTCCCAGGCCCACACTGAAGCTTTCTTT
D: TRBD1; J: TRBJ2-7; V: TRBV5-6; size: -; CDR3: CASSPGQSYGEQYF; DNA: TGTGCCAGCAGCCCGGGACAGAGCTACGGCGAGCAGTACTTC
D: -; J: TRBJ2-2; V: TRBV7-8; size: -; CDR3: CASSPRGFSTGELFF; DNA: TGTGCCAGCAGCCCCCGGGGGTTTAGCACCGGGGAGCTGTTTTTT
D: -; J: TRBJ2-7; V: TRBV29-1; size: -; CDR3: CSVGHRYEQYF; DNA: TGCAGCGTTGGGCACAGATACGAGCAGTACTTC
D: -; J: TRBJ2-6; V: TRBV6-1; size: few; CDR3: CASSERGGVGVLTF; DNA: TGTGCCAGCAGTGAACGGGGTGGGGTGGGCGTCCTGACTTTC
D: TRBD1; J: TRBJ2-5; V: TRBV12-5; size: once; CDR3: CASGLTGQYQETQYF; DNA: TGTGCTAGTGGTTTGACGGGACAGTACCAAGAGACCCAGTACTTC
D: TRBD1; J: TRBJ1-5; V: TRBV4-1; size: few; CDR3: CASSPPTTGFQPQHF; DNA: TGCGCCAGCAGCCCCCCCACGACAGGGTTTCAGCCCCAGCATTTT
D: -; J: TRBJ2-7; V: TRBV5-1; size: -; CDR3: CASGWGKNYEQYF; DNA: TGCGCCAGCGGATGGGGCAAGAACTACGAGCAGTACTTC